This TCR beta chain was captured in a study of identifying expanded T cells in peripheral blood. Study findings and constraints: Across healthy donors, higher total template counts meant significantly greater approximately 2-week count variance. Technical replicates showed roughly 1.2 changed clones; roughly two weeks approximately 16; four weeks 19.

No infections or other immune events were documented during collection. Sequenced by immunoSEQ multiplex PCR; TCRdb stores in-frame clones only, minus some. The repertoire holds approximately 100,000 clones, around nine tenths seen once, with roughly 3.9% in the top ten. Notes on this clone: Its antigen remains unidentified.

The clonotype originates from a person aged 18 to 69 in good health. The material sequenced was blood.

CDR3 sequence: CATSRVRQGPETQYF. CDR3 coding DNA: TGTGCCACCAGCAGAGTTCGCCAGGGTCCAGAGACCCAGTACTTC. V is TRBV15 and J is TRBJ2-5; D possibly corresponds to TRBD1 (5 bases). Germline V lookup: CDR1 LNHNV, CDR2 YYDKDF (reference sequence). The CDR3 totals 15 residues. Trimming left V 1 base short and J 4 bases short, with 13 bases between.